This T cell receptor beta chain derives from a study of response to subunit inactivated influenza vaccine (dated 2018 in TCRdb). Regarding the complete study: Deep quantitative profiling of the T cell receptor repertoire was used in the study to follow responses to a trivalent subunit inactivated influenza vaccine. General study outcomes and caveats: According to the authors, only a limited number of new T cells may be recruited by each seasonal influenza vaccination.

To note about this clonotype: Its antigen remains unidentified. No much larger clone exists at a distance of one base, and base qualities are not known.

A distance of 10 bases separates the germline ends of V and J, which lose 3 bases and 5 bases respectively. There are 13 amino acids in the CDR3, from cysteine to phenylalanine inclusive. The entry retains the CDR3 DNA only, 39 bases that are in frame from base 1. Libraries were constructed by RT-PCR. The sequencer was an Illumina HiSeq 2500. TCRdb reanalyzed the raw reads on its own, using fastp at Q25 for trimming and MiXCR for clone calling, and kept in-frame beta chains. Records with the same CDR3 protein are collapsed into one entry carrying the most frequent genes and DNA. The sample records about 650,000 distinct CDR3 sequences, around 16% of which are singletons. The top ten clonotypes cover roughly 10% of the sample.

The chain is assembled from TRBV12-3 or TRBV12-4 and TRBJ2-5, with the D gene too uncertain to name. Sequenced here: PBMCs from blood, sampled 11 to 12 days after vaccination. The clonotype originates from a man between 45 and 60 years old who received an inactivated influenza vaccine. Donor details come from another sample of the same person, matched by shared clones. The nucleotide sequence is given as TGTGCCAGCAGTTTTTCTGGGCTCGAGACCCAGTACTTC. Translated, it reads CASSFSGLETQYF.